The 29 T cell receptor beta chains given below trace back to one sample, sequenced in a study of OX40 agonist ivuxolimab in advanced cancers. Only in-frame clones appear in the TCRdb table, and some are missing; sequencing was by immunoSEQ multiplex PCR. Of roughly 55,000 clones in the sample, approximately 83% were seen once. Source: CD4+ or CD8+ T cells sorted from blood, taken in a trial of the OX40 agonist ivuxolimab. These TCRs come from an adult with an advanced solid tumor such as melanoma, head and neck, liver or kidney cancer.

The gene calls are TRBV7-2 and TRBJ2-3, with D tentatively TRBD2 (5 bases). The CDR3 is 14 residues long. V lost 1 base, J lost 6 bases, and 11 bases lay in between. Germline CDR1 is SGHTA and CDR2 is FQGNSA. CDR3 sequence: CASSLVLGGDTQYF. The CDR3, as DNA: TGTGCCAGCAGCTTAGTGCTGGGCGGGGATACGCAGTATTTT.

The chain joins TRBV19 to TRBJ2-1; the D gene is possibly TRBD2 (7 bases). With 6 bases removed from V and 6 bases from J, the gap between germline ends came to 21 bases. CDR3 length: 16 residues. Germline CDR1 is LNHDA and CDR2 is SQIVND (reference sequence). CDR3 DNA: TGTGCCAGTAGCCCGTTTCGTGGGGGGGCGGGCAATGAGCAGTTCTTC. This sequence encodes CASSPFRGGAGNEQFF.

The chain combines TRBV4-1 with TRBJ2-7; maybe TRBD1 (5 bases). CDR3 length equals 13 residues. CDR1 is MGHRA and CDR2 is YSYEKL in the germline V gene. Trimming removed 0 bases from V and 4 bases from J, with 7 bases in between. CDR3 loop: CASSQEPGYEQYF. In DNA, the CDR3 is TGCGCCAGCAGCCAAGAACCAGGGTACGAGCAGTACTTC.

The V gene is TRBV25-1, the J gene TRBJ2-3; maybe TRBD2 (6 bases). The CDR3 extends over 16 amino acids. The germline V and J ends were trimmed by 3 bases and 2 bases, with 15 bases remaining between them. Germline V gene sequence: CDR1 MGHDK, CDR2 SYGVNS. CDR3 sequence (DNA): TGTGCCAGCAGTGACCGACTAGTGGGGGACACAGATACGCAGTATTTT. Amino acids: CASSDRLVGDTDTQYF.

The V and J genes are TRBV6-6 and TRBJ2-1; D is uncertain. Trimming took off 0 bases at V and 9 bases at J, with 9 bases between the two ends. CDR3 length: 13 amino acids. Germline CDR1 is MNHNY and CDR2 is SVGAGI (reference sequence). CDR3 loop: CASSYSGLREQFF. The CDR3, as DNA: TGTGCCAGCAGTTACTCGGGCTTGCGTGAGCAGTTCTTC.

The genes are TRBV27 and TRBJ1-1, with D maybe TRBD1 (5 bases). CDR3 length equals 12 residues. Per germline, CDR1 MNHEY and CDR2 SMNVEV (reference sequence). Between the trimmed V and J ends, which lost 5 bases and 8 bases, there was a span of 12 bases. The CDR3 sequence is CASSPGGVEAFF. CDR3 sequence (DNA): TGTGCCAGCAGTCCGGGAGGGGTCGAAGCTTTCTTT.

This chain uses TRBV7-2 with TRBJ1-6; D might be TRBD1 (6 bases). Trimming stripped 1 base from V and 6 bases from J, with 10 bases between. This CDR3 spans 15 amino acids. Germline V CDR1 and CDR2: SGHTA, FQGNSA. CDR3 DNA sequence: TGTGCCAGCAGCTTAGGAACAGGGTTTAATTCACCCCTCCACTTT. Protein: CASSLGTGFNSPLHF.

This clone has only one observation. CDR3 bases: TGTGCCATCAGTGAGCGCGTCCGGACACAAGAGACCCAGTACTTC. Translated: CAISERVRTQETQYF. This chain links TRBV10-3 with TRBJ2-5; a weak D match, TRBD1 (5 bases). Germline V lookup: CDR1 ENHRY, CDR2 SYGVKD. V lost 2 bases to trimming and J lost 2 bases, with 12 bases between them. The CDR3 length is 15 residues.

The chain carries TRBV2 and TRBJ2-5, with D unclear. Trimming cost V 7 bases and J 1 base, with 10 bases left between them. This CDR3 has 13 amino acids. Germline lookup yields CDR1 SNHLY and CDR2 FYNNEI. The CDR3 DNA reads as TGTGCCAGCAAGGCCCCAATCCAAGAGACCCAGTACTTC. Protein sequence: CASKAPIQETQYF.

The chain is built from TRBV5-4 and TRBJ2-1, with a weak D call TRBD2 (6 bases). V was clipped by 2 bases and J by 1 base, with 13 bases between them. Looked up from germline, CDR1 is SGHNT and CDR2 is YYREEE (reference sequence). The CDR3 is made up of 16 amino acids. CDR3 sequence reads: CASSFRGENSYNEQFF. DNA for the CDR3: TGTGCCAGCAGCTTTCGCGGGGAAAATTCCTACAATGAGCAGTTCTTC.

The chain links TRBV7-8 to TRBJ1-1; D is ambiguous. The CDR3 sequence is 15 residues long. V was trimmed by 2 bases and J by 0 bases, leaving 10 bases between them. Germline V gives CDR1 SGHVS, CDR2 FQNEAQ. The CDR3 reads CASSLTVRLNTEAFF. DNA for the CDR3: TGTGCCAGCAGCTTAACGGTCAGGTTGAACACTGAAGCTTTCTTT.

The chain joins TRBV7-6 to TRBJ2-3; D gene ambiguous. Trimming left V 3 bases short and J 4 bases short, with 2 bases between. Per the germline V gene, CDR1 is SGHVS and CDR2 is FNYEAQ. The CDR3 extends over 11 amino acids. The CDR3 coding sequence is TGTGCCAGCAGCTTCGCAGATACGCAGTATTTT. This translates into CASSFADTQYF.

V usage is TRBV6-5 and J usage is TRBJ2-7; no reliable D call. Per germline, CDR1 MNHEY and CDR2 SVGAGI. Trimming stripped 0 bases from V and 3 bases from J, with 9 bases between. The CDR3 extends over 14 amino acids. The CDR3 bases are TGTGCCAGCAGTTACTCGGATTTGGGCTACGAGCAGTACTTC. The encoded protein is CASSYSDLGYEQYF.

The chain combines TRBV5-4 with TRBJ2-7; D not certain. The CDR3 covers 14 residues. Trimming took 0 bases from V and 2 from J, leaving 9 bases between them. The germline gives CDR1 SGHNT, CDR2 YYREEE (reference sequence). The CDR3 region has the DNA TGTGCCAGCAGCTTGGCCGATGCAGCCTACGAGCAGTACTTC. Translating gives CASSLADAAYEQYF.

The CDR3 loop is CASSLRTGGSNEQFF. CDR3 nucleotides: TGTGCCAGCAGCTTGAGGACAGGGGGCTCTAATGAGCAGTTCTTC. The J gene is TRBJ2-1, the V gene TRBV11-2, with TRBD1 identical over 11 bases. The germline V gene encodes CDR1 SGHAT and CDR2 FQNNGV. The V segment lost 3 bases and the J segment 7 bases; nucleotides outside the gene matches: 5. CDR3 length equals 15 residues.

The V and J genes are TRBV7-6 and TRBJ2-1; weak D call: TRBD2 (5 bases). The germline V gene has CDR1 SGHVS and CDR2 FNYEAQ. V lost 1 base, J lost 8 bases, and 12 bases lay in between. The CDR3 is 14 amino acids. The CDR3 DNA sequence: TGTGCCAGCAGCTTAGAGGCGGGTCACCATGAGCAGTTCTTC. Protein product: CASSLEAGHHEQFF.

The chain combines TRBV7-8 with TRBJ2-3, with 7 bases identical to TRBD2. The CDR3 consists of 19 residues. V lost 3 bases and J lost 6; bases outside the gene matches: 21. Germline CDR1 and CDR2: SGHVS and FQNEAQ. The CDR3 spells CASSFRFEVGGEIPDTQYF. The CDR3 DNA reads TGTGCCAGCAGCTTCAGGTTTGAAGTGGGGGGGGAGATCCCGGATACGCAGTATTTT. Full variable domain (missing parts from reference TRBV7-8 and TRBJ2-3): GAGVSQSPRYKVAKRGQDVALRCDPISGHVSLFWYQQALGQGPEFLTYFQNEAQLDKSGLPSDRFFAERPEGSVSTLKIQRTQQEDSAVYLCASSFRFEVGGEIPDTQYFGPGTRLTVL.

This chain uses TRBV28 with TRBJ1-2, with no clear D. The length of the CDR3 is 14 residues. The V gene lost 3 bases and the J gene lost 0 bases, with 8 bases spanning the gap. Germline loops: CDR1 MDHEN, CDR2 SYDVKM. The CDR3 reads CASSLRSANYGYTF. CDR3 nucleotides: TGTGCCAGCAGTTTGAGGTCGGCTAACTATGGCTACACCTTC.

Sample share makes this clone medium-sized. The V and J genes are TRBV2 and TRBJ1-1, with D uncertain. CDR3 size: 14 residues. Per the germline V gene, CDR1 is SNHLY and CDR2 is FYNNEI. V lost 7 bases to trimming and J lost 0 bases, with 12 bases between them. The CDR3 DNA sequence: TGTGCCAGCACCCTCGGCGGAATGAACACTGAAGCTTTCTTT. Protein product: CASTLGGMNTEAFF.

On this clone: The junction shows a germline mismatch at one end, possibly a read error. The CDR3 bases are TGTGCCAGCAGTATATCGGGGGGTGTGGGTAAATACGAGCAGTACTTC. Translation: CASSISGGVGKYEQYF. The chain carries TRBV27 and TRBJ2-7, with 7 nucleotides matching TRBD2. The CDR3 spans 16 residues. From germline, CDR1 is MNHEY and CDR2 SMNVEV (reference sequence).

The rearrangement joins TRBV9 to TRBJ2-2; 7 bases match TRBD1. Trimming at V came to 4 bases and at J to 2 bases, leaving 8 bases not matched to a gene. Per germline, CDR1 SGDLS and CDR2 YYNGEE. This CDR3 contains 16 residues. The CDR3 coding sequence is TGTGCCAGCAGCAAAGGGACAGATCTTAACACCGGGGAGCTGTTTTTT. Protein sequence: CASSKGTDLNTGELFF.

This clone appeared once. The J gene is TRBJ2-7, the V gene TRBV2, with D uncertain. Trimming cost V 6 bases and J 6 bases, with 9 bases left between them. The CDR3 has 11 amino acids. CDR1 SNHLY and CDR2 FYNNEI come from the germline V gene. The CDR3: CASRGLREQYF. The CDR3 DNA follows: TGTGCCAGCAGGGGTCTCCGCGAGCAGTACTTC.

V is TRBV6-5 and J is TRBJ1-3, with D unclear. V lost 6 bases and J 0 bases, leaving 12 bases between the germline ends. The CDR3 is 15 residues long. Germline-derived CDR1 and CDR2 are MNHEY and SVGAGI. The CDR3 DNA sequence: TGTGCCAGCAGCCCCGACGGCAACTCTGGAAACACCATATATTTT. Its translation is CASSPDGNSGNTIYF.

V and J are TRBV10-1 and TRBJ2-1; D unresolved. Looked up from germline, CDR1 is WNHNN and CDR2 is SYGVQD (reference sequence). The CDR3 consists of 12 residues. V was clipped by 3 bases and J by 8 bases, with 8 bases between them. The chain's CDR3 is CASSDFMHEQFF. DNA for the CDR3: TGCGCCAGCAGTGATTTTATGCATGAGCAGTTCTTC.

The CDR3 DNA reads TGTGCCATCAGTGACCTCGCTGGTGGAACCTACGAGCAGTACTTC. It translates to CAISDLAGGTYEQYF. The J gene is TRBJ2-7, the V gene TRBV10-3; no clear D. Germline V gives CDR1 ENHRY, CDR2 SYGVKD. The CDR3 extends over 15 amino acids. V was clipped by 3 bases and J by 2 bases, with 14 bases between them.

In this sample, this clone turned up a few times. This sequence joins TRBV19 and TRBJ1-2; TRBD1 might be the D (6 bases). Between the trimmed V and J ends, which lost 9 bases and 8 bases, there was a span of 13 bases. The CDR3 sequence is 11 residues long. Germline V gives CDR1 LNHDA, CDR2 SQIVND (reference sequence). The CDR3 sequence: CASAVGAGYTF. The DNA of the CDR3 is TGTGCCAGCGCGGTGGGGGCGGGCTACACCTTC.

The chain is built from TRBV7-9 and TRBJ1-5; no definite D call. CDR3 size: 13 residues. V gave up 3 bases and J gave up 7 bases, with 10 bases separating them. Germline lookup yields CDR1 SEHNR and CDR2 FQNEAQ (reference sequence). The CDR3 sequence is CASSLGVRQPQHF. The CDR3 region has the DNA TGTGCCAGCAGCTTGGGAGTGCGACAGCCCCAGCATTTT.

The chain uses TRBV21-1 and TRBJ2-7. TRBV21-1 is listed as a pseudogene. CDR3 length: 20 amino acids. The CDR3 DNA is TGTGCCAGCAGCAAAGAATGGAGCAGGCCCACGTCCTCCCGGTCCTGCGAGCAGTACTTC. Protein: CASSKEWSRPTSSRSCEQYF.

The chain links TRBV11-2 to TRBJ2-3; no clear D. Germline-derived CDR1 and CDR2 are SGHAT and FQNNGV. Deletions cut 8 bases from V and 2 bases from J, with 5 bases between. The CDR3 runs 11 residues. CDR3 amino acids: CASQPTDTQYF. The DNA for the CDR3 is TGTGCCAGCCAACCCACAGATACGCAGTATTTT.